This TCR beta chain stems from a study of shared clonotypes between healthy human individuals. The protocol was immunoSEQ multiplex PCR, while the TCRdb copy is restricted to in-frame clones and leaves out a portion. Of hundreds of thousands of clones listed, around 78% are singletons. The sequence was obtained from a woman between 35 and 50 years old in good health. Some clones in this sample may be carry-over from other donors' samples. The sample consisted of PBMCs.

The CDR3 DNA reads TGTGCCAGCTATTCGAATACAGATACGCAGTATTTT. Translated, it gives CASYSNTDTQYF. The rearrangement joins TRBV27 to TRBJ2-3; no reliable D call. The germline gives CDR1 MNHEY, CDR2 SMNVEV (reference sequence). Trimming shortened V by 8 bases and J by 3 bases, and 9 bases separated the two germline ends. This CDR3 has 12 residues.